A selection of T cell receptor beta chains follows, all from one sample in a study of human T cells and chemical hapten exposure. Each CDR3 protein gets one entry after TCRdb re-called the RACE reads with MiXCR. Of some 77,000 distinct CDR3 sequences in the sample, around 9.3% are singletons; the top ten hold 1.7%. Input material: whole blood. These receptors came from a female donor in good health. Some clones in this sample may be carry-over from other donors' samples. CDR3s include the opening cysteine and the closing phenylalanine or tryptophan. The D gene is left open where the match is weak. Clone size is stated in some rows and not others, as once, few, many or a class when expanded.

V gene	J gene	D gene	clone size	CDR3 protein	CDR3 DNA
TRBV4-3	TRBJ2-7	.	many	CASSQGTKHEQYF	TGCGCCAGCAGCCAAGGGACAAAGCACGAGCAGTACTTC
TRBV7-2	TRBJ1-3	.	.	CASSNTGFRVNTIYF	TGTGCCAGCAGCAATACAGGGTTTCGAGTAAACACCATATATTTT
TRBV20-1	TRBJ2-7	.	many	CSARQVYLYEQYF	TGCAGTGCTAGACAGGTCTATTTATACGAGCAGTACTTC
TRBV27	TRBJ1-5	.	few	CASSALGEGNQPQHF	TGTGCCAGCAGTGCCCTGGGGGAAGGCAATCAGCCCCAGCATTTT
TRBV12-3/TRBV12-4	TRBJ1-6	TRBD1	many	CASSPRGRGVGLDNSPLHF	TGTGCCAGCAGTCCCAGGGGGCGTGGGGTCGGATTGGATAATTCACCCCTCCACTTT
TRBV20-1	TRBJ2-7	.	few	CSASGPIYEQYF	TGCAGTGCTAGTGGCCCCATCTACGAGCAGTACTTC
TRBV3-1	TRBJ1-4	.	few	CASSHGKEATNEKLFF	TGTGCCAGCAGCCATGGGAAGGAAGCAACTAATGAAAAACTGTTTTTT
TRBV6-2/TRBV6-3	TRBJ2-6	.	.	CASSYSGRLYSGANVLTF	TGTGCCAGCAGTTACAGCGGCAGGCTATACTCTGGGGCCAACGTCCTGACTTTC
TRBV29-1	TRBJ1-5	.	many	CSALSGGGSNQPQHF	TGCAGCGCCCTTTCCGGGGGCGGAAGCAATCAGCCCCAGCATTTT
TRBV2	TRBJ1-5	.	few	CASSVDGSNQPQHF	TGTGCCAGCAGTGTCGACGGGAGCAATCAGCCCCAGCATTTT
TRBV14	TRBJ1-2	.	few	CASSPTVRGAYTF	TGTGCCAGCAGCCCAACAGTCAGGGGTGCCTACACCTTC
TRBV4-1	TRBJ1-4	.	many	CASSQDGITGNEKLFF	TGCGCCAGCAGCCAAGATGGGATCACGGGAAATGAAAAACTGTTTTTT
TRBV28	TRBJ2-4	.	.	CASRTELAKNIQYF	TGTGCCAGCAGAACGGAACTAGCCAAAAACATTCAGTACTTC
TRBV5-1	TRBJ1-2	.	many	CASSAGELSNYGYTF	TGCGCCAGCAGCGCGGGTGAACTGTCTAACTATGGCTACACCTTC
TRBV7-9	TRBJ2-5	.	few	CASSLRAQGRWVQETQYF	TGTGCCAGCAGCTTACGAGCACAGGGAAGATGGGTCCAAGAGACCCAGTACTTC
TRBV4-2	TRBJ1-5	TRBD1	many	CASSPSARTGLNQPQHF	TGTGCCAGCAGCCCATCGGCCAGGACAGGTTTAAATCAGCCCCAGCATTTT
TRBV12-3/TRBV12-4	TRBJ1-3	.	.	CASSQLFSGNTIYF	TGTGCCAGCAGTCAACTTTTCTCTGGAAACACCATATATTTT
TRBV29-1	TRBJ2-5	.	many	CSVEGPLRGAAETQYF	TGCAGCGTTGAGGGGCCCCTCCGGGGGGCCGCAGAGACCCAGTACTTC
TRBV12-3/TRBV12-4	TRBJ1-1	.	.	CASSLRGARTEAFF	TGTGCCAGCAGTTTGAGGGGAGCTAGGACTGAAGCTTTCTTT
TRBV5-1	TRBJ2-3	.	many	CASSLARADTQYF	TGCGCCAGCAGCTTGGCTCGGGCAGATACGCAGTATTTT
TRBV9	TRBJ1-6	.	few	CASSVSSGNSPLHF	TGTGCCAGCAGCGTTAGCAGCGGGAATTCACCCCTCCACTTT
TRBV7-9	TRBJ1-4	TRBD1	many	CASSEQGEKLFF	TGTGCCAGCAGCGAACAGGGGGAAAAACTGTTTTTT
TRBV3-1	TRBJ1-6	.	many	CASSRTDNSPLHF	TGTGCCAGCAGCCGTACAGATAATTCACCCCTCCACTTT
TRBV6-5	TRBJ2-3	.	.	CASSYGGGGTQYF	TGTGCCAGCAGTTACGGGGGCGGGGGTACGCAGTATTTT
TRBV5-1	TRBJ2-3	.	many	CASSLSPYTDTQYF	TGCGCCAGCAGCTTGAGTCCATACACAGATACGCAGTATTTT
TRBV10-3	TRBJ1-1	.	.	CAISESSGGTEAFF	TGTGCCATCAGTGAGTCTTCGGGGGGAACTGAAGCTTTCTTT
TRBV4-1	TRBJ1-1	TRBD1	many	CASSRRTGPNTEAFF	TGCGCCAGCAGCCGACGGACAGGGCCGAACACTGAAGCTTTCTTT
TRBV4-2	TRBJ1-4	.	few	CASSQDGEKLFF	TGTGCCAGCAGCCAAGACGGAGAAAAACTGTTTTTT
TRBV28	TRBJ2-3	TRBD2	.	CASRLVRGGVGDTQYF	TGTGCCAGCAGGCTTGTGCGGGGGGGTGTCGGAGATACGCAGTATTTT
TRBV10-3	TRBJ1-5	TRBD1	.	CAISEPTGNGNQPQHF	TGTGCCATCAGTGAGCCGACAGGGAACGGCAATCAGCCCCAGCATTTT
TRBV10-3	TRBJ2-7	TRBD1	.	CAISGEPGQALSYEQYF	TGTGCCATCAGTGGAGAACCGGGACAGGCACTTTCCTACGAGCAGTACTTC
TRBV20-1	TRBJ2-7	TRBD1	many	CSARVAGTGAYEQYF	TGCAGTGCTCGAGTGGCCGGGACAGGGGCCTACGAGCAGTACTTC
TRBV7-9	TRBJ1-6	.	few	CASSLVNSPLHF	TGTGCCAGCAGCTTAGTTAATTCACCCCTCCACTTT
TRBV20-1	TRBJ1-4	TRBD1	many	CSARDWGTANEKLFF	TGCAGTGCTAGAGATTGGGGGACAGCTAATGAAAAACTGTTTTTT
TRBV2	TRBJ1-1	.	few	CASSYTGMNTEAFF	TGTGCCAGCAGTTACACGGGCATGAACACTGAAGCTTTCTTT
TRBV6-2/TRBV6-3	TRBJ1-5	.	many	CASSYGGGGGQPQHF	TGTGCCAGCAGTTACGGTGGGGGAGGGGGTCAGCCCCAGCATTTT
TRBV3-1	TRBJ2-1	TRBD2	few	CASSQKVRAAGGPHEQFF	TGTGCCAGCAGCCAGAAAGTCCGAGCGGCGGGGGGGCCCCATGAGCAGTTCTTC